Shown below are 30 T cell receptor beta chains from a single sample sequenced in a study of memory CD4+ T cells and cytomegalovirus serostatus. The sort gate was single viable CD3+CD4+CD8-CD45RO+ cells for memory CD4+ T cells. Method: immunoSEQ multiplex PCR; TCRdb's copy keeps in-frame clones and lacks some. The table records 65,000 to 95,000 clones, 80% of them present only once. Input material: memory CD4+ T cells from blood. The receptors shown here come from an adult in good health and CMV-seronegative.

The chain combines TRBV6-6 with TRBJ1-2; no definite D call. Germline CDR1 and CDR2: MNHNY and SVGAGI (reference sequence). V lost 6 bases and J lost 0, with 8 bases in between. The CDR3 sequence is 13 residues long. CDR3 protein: CASSPEANYGYTF. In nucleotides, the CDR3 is TGTGCCAGCAGCCCCGAAGCTAACTATGGCTACACCTTC.

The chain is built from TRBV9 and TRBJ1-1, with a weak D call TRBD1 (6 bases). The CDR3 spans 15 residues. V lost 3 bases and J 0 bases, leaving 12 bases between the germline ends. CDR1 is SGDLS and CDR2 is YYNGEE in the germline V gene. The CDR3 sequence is CASSGHRDLNTEAFF. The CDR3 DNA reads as TGTGCCAGCAGCGGACACAGGGACTTGAACACTGAAGCTTTCTTT.

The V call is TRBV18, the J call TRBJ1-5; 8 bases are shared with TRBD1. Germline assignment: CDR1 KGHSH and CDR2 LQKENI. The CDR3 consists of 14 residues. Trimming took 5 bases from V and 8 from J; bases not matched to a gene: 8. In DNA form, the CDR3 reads TGTGCCAGCTCATCTTCAGGGGGCGCAGAGCCCCAGCATTTT. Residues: CASSSSGGAEPQHF. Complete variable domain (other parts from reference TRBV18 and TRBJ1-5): NAGVMQNPRHLVRRRGQEARLRCSPMKGHSHVYWYRQLPEEGLKFMVYLQKENIIDESGMPKERFSAEFPKEGPSILRIQQVVRGDSAAYFCASSSSGGAEPQHFGDGTRLSIL.

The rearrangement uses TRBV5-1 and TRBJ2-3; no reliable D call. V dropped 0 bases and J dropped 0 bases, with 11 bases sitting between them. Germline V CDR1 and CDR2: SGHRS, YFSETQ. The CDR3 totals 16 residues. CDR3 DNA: TGCGCCAGCAGCTTGGACCCACTCCAGAGCACAGATACGCAGTATTTT. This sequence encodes CASSLDPLQSTDTQYF.

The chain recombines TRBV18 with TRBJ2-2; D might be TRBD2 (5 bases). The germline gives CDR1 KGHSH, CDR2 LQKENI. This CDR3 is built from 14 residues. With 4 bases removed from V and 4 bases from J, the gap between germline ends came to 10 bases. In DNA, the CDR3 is TGTGCCAGCTCACTAGGACTTTCCACCGGGGAGCTGTTTTTT. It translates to CASSLGLSTGELFF.

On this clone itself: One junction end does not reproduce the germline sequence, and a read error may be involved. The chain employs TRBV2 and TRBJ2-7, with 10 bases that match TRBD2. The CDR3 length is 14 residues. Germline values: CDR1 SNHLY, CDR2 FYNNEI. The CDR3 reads CASRGGLAGVPPDF. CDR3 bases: TGTGCCAGCAGGGGGGGGCTAGCGGGGGTCCCGCCAGACTTC. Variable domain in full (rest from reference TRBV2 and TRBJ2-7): EPEVTQTPSHQVTQMGQEVILRCVPISNHLYFYWYRQILGQKVEFLVSFYNNEISEKSEIFDDQFSVERPDGSNFTLKIRSTKLEDSAMYFCASRGGLAGVPPDFGPGTRLTVT.

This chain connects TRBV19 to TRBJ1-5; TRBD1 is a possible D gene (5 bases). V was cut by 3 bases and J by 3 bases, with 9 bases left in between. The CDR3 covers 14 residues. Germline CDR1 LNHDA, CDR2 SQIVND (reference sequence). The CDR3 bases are TGTGCCAGTAGTATGGGGGGTTTCAATCAGCCCCAGCATTTT. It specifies CASSMGGFNQPQHF. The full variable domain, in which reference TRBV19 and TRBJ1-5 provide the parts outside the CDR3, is DGGITQSPKYLFRKEGQNVTLSCEQNLNHDAMYWYRQDPGQGLRLIYYSQIVNDFQKGDIAEGYSVSREKKESFPLTVTSAQKNPTAFYLCASSMGGFNQPQHFGDGTRLSIL.

The CDR3 DNA reads as TGTGCAAGTCGCTTAGCGGCGGGGCGCGGCAATCAGCCCCAGCATTTT. This sequence encodes CASRLAAGRGNQPQHF. V and J are TRBV12-2 and TRBJ1-5. TRBV12-2 counts as a pseudogene. The CDR3 spans 16 residues.

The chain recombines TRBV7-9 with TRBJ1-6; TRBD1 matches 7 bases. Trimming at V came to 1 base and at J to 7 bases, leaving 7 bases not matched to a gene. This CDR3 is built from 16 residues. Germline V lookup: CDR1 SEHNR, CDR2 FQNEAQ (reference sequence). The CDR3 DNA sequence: TGTGCCAGCAGCTTAGTCCGACAGGGCGGGAATTCACCCCTCCACTTT. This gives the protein CASSLVRQGGNSPLHF.

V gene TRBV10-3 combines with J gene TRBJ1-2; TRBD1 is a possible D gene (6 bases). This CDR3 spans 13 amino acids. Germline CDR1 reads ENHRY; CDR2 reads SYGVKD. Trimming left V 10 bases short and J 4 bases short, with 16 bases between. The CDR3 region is CATSLGGGYGYTF. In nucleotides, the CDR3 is TGTGCCACAAGCCTGGGGGGCGGCTATGGCTACACCTTC.

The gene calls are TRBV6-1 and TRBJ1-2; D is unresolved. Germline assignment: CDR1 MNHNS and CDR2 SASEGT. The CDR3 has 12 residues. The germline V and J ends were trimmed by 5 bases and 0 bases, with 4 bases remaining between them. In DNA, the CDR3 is TGTGCCAGCAGTCCGACTAACTATGGCTACACCTTC. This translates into CASSPTNYGYTF.

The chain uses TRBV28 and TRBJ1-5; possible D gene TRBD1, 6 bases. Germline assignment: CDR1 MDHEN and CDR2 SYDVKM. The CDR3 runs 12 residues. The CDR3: CGTVIINQPQHF. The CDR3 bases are TGTGGGACAGTTATTATCAATCAGCCCCAGCATTTT.

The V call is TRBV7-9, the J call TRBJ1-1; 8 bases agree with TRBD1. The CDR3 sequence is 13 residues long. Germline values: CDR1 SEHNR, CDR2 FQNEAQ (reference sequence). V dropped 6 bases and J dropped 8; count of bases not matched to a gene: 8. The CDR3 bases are TGTGCCAGCAGTCATGGGACAGGCGGCGAAGCTTTCTTT. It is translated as CASSHGTGGEAFF. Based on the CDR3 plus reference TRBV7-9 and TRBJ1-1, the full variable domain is DTGVSQNPRHKITKRGQNVTFRCDPISEHNRLYWYRQTLGQGPEFLTYFQNEAQLEKSRLLSDRFSAERPKGSFSTLEIQRTEQGDSAMYLCASSHGTGGEAFFGQGTRLTVV.

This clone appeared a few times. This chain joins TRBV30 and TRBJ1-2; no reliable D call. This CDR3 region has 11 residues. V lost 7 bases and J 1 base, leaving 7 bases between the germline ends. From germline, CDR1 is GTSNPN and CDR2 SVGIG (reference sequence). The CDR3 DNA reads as TGTGCCTCCCGGGGTAACTATGGCTACACCTTC. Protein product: CASRGNYGYTF.

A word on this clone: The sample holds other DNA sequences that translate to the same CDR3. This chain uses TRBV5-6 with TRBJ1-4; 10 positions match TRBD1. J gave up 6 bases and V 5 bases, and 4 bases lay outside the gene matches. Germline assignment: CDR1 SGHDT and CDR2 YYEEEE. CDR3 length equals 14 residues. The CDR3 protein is CASSWDRGDEKLFF. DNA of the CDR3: TGTGCCAGCAGTTGGGACAGGGGTGATGAAAAACTGTTTTTT.

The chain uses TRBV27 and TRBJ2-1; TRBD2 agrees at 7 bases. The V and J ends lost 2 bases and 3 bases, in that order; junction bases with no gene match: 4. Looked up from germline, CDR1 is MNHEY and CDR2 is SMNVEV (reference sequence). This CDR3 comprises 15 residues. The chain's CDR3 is CASSLGLELYNEQFF. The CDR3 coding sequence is TGTGCCAGCAGTTTAGGACTAGAACTCTACAATGAGCAGTTCTTC.

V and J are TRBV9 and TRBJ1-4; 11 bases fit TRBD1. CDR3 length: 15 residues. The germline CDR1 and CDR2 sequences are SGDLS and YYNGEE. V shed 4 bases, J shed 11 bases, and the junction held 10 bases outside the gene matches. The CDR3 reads CASSPRGQGGDKLFF. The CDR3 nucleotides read TGTGCCAGCAGCCCTCGGGGACAGGGGGGAGATAAACTGTTTTTT.

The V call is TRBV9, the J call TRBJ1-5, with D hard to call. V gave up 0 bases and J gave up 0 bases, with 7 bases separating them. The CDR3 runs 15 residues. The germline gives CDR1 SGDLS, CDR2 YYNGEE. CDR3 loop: CASSVGIYSNQPQHF. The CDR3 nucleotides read TGTGCCAGCAGCGTAGGGATTTATAGCAATCAGCCCCAGCATTTT.

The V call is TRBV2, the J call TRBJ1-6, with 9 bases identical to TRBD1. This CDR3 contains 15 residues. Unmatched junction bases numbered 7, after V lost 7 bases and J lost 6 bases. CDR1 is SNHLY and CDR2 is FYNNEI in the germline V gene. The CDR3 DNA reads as TGTGCCAGCAAAACAGGGGGCCGTTCTAATTCACCCCTCCACTTT. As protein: CASKTGGRSNSPLHF.

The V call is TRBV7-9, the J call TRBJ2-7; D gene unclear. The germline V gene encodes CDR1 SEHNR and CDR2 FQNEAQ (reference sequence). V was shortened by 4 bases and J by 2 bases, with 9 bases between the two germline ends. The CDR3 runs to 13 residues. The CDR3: CASSSDVTYEQYF. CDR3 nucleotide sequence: TGTGCCAGCAGCTCGGACGTCACCTACGAGCAGTACTTC.

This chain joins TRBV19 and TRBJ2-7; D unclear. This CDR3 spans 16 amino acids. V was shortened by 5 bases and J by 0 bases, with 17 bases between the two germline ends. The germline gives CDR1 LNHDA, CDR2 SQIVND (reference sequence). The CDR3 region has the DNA TGTGCCAGTAGTTCCACTCGGTTCGCCGGCTCCTACGAGCAGTACTTC. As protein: CASSSTRFAGSYEQYF.

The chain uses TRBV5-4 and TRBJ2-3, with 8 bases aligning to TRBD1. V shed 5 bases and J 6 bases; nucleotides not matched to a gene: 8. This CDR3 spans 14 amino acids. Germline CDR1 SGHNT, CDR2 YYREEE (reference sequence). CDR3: CASSFQGAKDTQYF. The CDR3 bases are TGTGCCAGCAGTTTCCAGGGGGCTAAGGATACGCAGTATTTT.

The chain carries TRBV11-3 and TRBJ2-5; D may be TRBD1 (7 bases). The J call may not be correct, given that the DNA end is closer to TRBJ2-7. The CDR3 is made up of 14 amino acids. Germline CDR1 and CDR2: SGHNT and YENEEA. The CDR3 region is CASSLGGQHYEQYF. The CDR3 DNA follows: TGTGCCAGCAGCTTGGGGGGACAGCACTACGAGCAGTACTTC.

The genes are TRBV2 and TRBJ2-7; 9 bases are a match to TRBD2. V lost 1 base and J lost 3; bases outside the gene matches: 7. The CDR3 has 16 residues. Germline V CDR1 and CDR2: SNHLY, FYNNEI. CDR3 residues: CASSEGLGAGGYEQYF. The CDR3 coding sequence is TGTGCCAGCAGTGAAGGTCTGGGAGCGGGAGGCTACGAGCAGTACTTC.

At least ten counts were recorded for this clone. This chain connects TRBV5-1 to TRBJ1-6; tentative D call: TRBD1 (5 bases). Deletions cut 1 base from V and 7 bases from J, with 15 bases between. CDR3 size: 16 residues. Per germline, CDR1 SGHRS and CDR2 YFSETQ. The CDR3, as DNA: TGCGCCAGCAGCTTGTCCCCGCAGGGAGAAAATTCACCCCTCCACTTT. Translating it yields CASSLSPQGENSPLHF.

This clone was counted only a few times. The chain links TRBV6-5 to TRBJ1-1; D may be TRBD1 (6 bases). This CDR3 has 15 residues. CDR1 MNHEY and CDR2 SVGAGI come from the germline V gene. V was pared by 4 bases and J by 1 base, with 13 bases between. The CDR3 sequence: CASSSGALWNTEAFF. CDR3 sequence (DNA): TGTGCCAGCAGTTCAGGGGCCCTCTGGAACACTGAAGCTTTCTTT.

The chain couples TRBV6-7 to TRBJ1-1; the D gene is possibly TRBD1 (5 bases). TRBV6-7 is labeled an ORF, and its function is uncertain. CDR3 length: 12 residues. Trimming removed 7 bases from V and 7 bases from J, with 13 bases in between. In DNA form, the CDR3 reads TGTGCCAGCAAAGGGGTTATCCTTGAAGCTTTCTTT. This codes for CASKGVILEAFF.

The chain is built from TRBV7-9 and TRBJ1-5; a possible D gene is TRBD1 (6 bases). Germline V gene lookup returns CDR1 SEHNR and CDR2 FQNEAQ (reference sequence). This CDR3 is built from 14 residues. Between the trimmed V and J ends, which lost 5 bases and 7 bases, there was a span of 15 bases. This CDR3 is CASSLKGEVQPQHF. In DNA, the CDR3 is TGTGCCAGCAGCCTAAAGGGGGAGGTGCAGCCCCAGCATTTT.

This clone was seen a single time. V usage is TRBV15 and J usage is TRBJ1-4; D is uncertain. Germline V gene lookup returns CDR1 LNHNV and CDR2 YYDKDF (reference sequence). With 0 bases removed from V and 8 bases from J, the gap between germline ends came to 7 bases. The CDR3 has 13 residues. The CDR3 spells CATSRDLGEKLFF. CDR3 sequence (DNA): TGTGCCACCAGCAGAGATCTTGGGGAAAAACTGTTTTTT.

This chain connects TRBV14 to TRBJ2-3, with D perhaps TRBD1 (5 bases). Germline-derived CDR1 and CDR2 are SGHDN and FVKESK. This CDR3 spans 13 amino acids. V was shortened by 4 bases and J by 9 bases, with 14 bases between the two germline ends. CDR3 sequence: CASSRRGRGTQYF. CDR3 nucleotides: TGTGCCAGCAGCCGTCGTGGAAGGGGCACGCAGTATTTT.